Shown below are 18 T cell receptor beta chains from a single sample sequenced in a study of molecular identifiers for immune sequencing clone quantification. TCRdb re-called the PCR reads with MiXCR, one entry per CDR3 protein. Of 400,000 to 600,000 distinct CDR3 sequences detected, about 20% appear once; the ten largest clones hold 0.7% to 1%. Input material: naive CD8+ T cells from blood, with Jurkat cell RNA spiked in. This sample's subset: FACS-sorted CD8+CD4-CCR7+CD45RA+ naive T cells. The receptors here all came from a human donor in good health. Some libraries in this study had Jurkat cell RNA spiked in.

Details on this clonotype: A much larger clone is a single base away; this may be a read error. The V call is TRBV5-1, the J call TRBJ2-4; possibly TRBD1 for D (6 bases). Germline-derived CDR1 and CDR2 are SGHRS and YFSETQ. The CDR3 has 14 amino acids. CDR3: CAGSLEQGINIQYF. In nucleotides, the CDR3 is TGCGCCGGCAGCTTGGAACAGGGTATAAACATTCAGTACTTC.

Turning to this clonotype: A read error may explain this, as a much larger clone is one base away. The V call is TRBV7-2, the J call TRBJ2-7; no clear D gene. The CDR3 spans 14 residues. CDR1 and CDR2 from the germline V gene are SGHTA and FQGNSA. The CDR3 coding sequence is TGTGCCAGCGGCTTTCGATCAGCAACCTACGAGCAGTACTTC. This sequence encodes CASGFRSATYEQYF. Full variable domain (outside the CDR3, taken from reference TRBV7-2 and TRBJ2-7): GAGVSQSPSNKVTEKGKDVELRCDPISGHTALYWYRQSLGQGLEFLIYFQGNSAPDKSGLPSDRFSAERTGGSVSTLTIQRTQQEDSAVYLCASGFRSATYEQYFGPGTRLTVT.

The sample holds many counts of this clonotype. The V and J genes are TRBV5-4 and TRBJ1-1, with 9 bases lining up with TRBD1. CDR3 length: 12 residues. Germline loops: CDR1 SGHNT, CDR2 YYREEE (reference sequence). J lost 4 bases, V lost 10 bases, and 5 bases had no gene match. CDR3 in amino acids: CAWDRVPTEAFF. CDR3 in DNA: TGTGCCTGGGACAGGGTTCCCACTGAAGCTTTCTTT.

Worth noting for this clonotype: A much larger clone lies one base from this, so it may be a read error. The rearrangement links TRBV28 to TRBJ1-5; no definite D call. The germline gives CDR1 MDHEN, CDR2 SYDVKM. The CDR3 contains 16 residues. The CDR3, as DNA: TGTGCCAGCAGTTTTGAGACGCTTAATAGCGATCAGCCCCAGCATTTT. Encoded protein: CASSFETLNSDQPQHF.

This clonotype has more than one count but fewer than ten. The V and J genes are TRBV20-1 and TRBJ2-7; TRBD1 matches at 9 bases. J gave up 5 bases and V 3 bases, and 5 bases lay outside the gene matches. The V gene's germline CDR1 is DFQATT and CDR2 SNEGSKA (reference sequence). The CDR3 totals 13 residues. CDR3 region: CSARTGGGHEQYF. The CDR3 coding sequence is TGCAGTGCTAGGACAGGGGGAGGTCACGAGCAGTACTTC.

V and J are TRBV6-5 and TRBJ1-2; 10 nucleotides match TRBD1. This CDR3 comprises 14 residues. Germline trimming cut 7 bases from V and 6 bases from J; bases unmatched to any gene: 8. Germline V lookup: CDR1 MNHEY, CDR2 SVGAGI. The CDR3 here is CASNDRGRVDGYTF. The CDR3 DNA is TGTGCCAGCAATGACAGGGGGCGCGTCGATGGCTACACCTTC.

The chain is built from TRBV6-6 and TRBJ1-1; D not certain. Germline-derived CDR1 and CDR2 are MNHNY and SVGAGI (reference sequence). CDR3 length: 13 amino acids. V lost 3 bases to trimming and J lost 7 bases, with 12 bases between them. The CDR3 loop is CASSYSGVGEAFF. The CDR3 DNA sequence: TGTGCCAGCAGTTATTCTGGGGTAGGTGAAGCTTTCTTT.

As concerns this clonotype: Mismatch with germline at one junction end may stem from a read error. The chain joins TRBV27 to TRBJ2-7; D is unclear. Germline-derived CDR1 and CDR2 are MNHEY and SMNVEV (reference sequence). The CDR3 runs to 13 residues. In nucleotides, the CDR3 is TGTGCCAGCAGTCACGGTAGCTCCTACGGGCAGTACTTC. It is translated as CASSHGSSYGQYF.

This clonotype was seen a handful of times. The CDR3 region is CASSQVYSGLTGEQYF. CDR3 DNA: TGTGCCAGCAGCCAAGTCTACAGCGGTCTTACCGGCGAGCAGTACTTC. The chain links TRBV4-2 to TRBJ2-7, with D perhaps matching TRBD2 (5 bases). Germline lookup yields CDR1 LGHNA and CDR2 YNFKEQ. V shed 1 base and J shed 6 bases, with 19 bases lying between them. There are 16 residues in the CDR3.

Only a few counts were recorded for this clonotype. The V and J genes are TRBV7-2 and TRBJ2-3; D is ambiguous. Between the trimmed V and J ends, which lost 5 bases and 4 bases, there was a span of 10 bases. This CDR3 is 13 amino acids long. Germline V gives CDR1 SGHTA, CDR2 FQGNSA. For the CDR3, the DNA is TGTGCCAGCAGCCTGACGAGTCCAGATACGCAGTATTTT. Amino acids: CASSLTSPDTQYF.

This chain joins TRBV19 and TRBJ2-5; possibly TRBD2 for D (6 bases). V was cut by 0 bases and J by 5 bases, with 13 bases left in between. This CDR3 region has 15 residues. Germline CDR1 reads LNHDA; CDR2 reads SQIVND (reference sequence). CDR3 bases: TGTGCCAGTAGTATAGACGGGAGCGGCGTTGAGACCCAGTACTTC. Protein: CASSIDGSGVETQYF.

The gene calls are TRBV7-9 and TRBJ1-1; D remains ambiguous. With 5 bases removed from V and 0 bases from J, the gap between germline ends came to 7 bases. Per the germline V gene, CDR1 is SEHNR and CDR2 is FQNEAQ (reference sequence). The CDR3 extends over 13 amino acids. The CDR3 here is CASSHDLNTEAFF. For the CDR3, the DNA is TGTGCCAGCAGCCACGACTTGAACACTGAAGCTTTCTTT.

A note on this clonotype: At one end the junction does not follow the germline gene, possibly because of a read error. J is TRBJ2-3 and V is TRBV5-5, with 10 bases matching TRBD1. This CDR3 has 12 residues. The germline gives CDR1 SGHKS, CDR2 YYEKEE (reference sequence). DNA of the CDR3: TGTGCCACGACAGGGGGCACAGATACGCGGTATTTT. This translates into CATTGGTDTRYF.

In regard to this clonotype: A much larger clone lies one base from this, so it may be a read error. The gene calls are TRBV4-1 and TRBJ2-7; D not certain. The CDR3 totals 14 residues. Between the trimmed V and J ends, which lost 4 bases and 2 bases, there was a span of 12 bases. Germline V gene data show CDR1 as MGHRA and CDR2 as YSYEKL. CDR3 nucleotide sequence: TGCGCCAGCAGCCCCACACCCATAGCCTACGAGCAGTACTTC. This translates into CASSPTPIAYEQYF.

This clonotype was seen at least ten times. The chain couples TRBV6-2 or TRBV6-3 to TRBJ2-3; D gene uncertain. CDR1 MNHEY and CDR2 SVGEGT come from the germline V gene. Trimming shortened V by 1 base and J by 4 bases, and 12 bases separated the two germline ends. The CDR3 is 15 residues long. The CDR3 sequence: CASSYWSPGADTQYF. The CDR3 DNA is TGTGCCAGCAGTTACTGGAGCCCTGGGGCAGATACGCAGTATTTT.

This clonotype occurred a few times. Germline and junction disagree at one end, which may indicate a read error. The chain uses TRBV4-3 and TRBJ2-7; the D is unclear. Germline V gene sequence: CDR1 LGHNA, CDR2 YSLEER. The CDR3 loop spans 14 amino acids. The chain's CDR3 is CASGQDSAPSEQYF. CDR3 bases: TGCGCCAGCGGCCAAGATTCGGCCCCAAGCGAGCAGTACTTC.

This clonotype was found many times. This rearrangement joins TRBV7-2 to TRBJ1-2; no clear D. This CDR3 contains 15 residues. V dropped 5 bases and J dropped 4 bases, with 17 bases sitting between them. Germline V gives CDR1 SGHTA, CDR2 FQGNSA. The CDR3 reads CASSQKVGLAYGYTF. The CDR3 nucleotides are TGTGCCAGCAGCCAAAAGGTCGGACTAGCCTATGGCTACACCTTC.

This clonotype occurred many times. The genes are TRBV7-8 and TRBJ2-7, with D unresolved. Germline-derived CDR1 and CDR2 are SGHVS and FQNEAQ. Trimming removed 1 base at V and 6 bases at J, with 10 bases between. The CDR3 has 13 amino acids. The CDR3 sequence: CASSLGSSPEQYF. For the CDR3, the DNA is TGTGCCAGCAGCTTAGGTTCATCCCCCGAGCAGTACTTC. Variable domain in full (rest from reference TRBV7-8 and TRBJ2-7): GAGVSQSPRYKVAKRGQDVALRCDPISGHVSLFWYQQALGQGPEFLTYFQNEAQLDKSGLPSDRFFAERPEGSVSTLKIQRTQQEDSAVYLCASSLGSSPEQYFGPGTRLTVT.